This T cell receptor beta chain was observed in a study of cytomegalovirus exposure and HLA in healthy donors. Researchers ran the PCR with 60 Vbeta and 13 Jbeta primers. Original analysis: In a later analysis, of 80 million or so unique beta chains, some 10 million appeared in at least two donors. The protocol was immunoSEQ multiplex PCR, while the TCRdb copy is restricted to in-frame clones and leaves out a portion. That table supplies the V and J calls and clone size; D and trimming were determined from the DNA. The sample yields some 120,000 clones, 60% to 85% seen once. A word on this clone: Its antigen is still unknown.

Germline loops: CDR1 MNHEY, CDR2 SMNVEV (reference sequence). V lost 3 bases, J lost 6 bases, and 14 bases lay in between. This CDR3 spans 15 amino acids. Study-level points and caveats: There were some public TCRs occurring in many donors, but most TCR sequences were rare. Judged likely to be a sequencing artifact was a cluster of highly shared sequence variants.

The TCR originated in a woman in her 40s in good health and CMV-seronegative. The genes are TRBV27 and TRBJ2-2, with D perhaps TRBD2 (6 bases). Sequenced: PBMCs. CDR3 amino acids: CASSFGGLPPGELFF. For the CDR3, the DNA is TGTGCCAGCAGTTTCGGGGGACTCCCCCCCGGGGAGCTGTTTTTT.